The 15 T cell receptor beta chains given below trace back to one sample, sequenced in a study of PD-L1 blockade in urothelial cancer. Clones were read by immunoSEQ multiplex PCR, and TCRdb kept only the in-frame ones, dropping some. The repertoire holds about 84,000 clones, with roughly 80% as singletons. This material consisted of PBMCs, taken around atezolizumab (anti-PD-L1) treatment. These TCRs come from a man between 65 and 85 years old with urothelial cancer.

CDR3 amino acids: CASSQDLWAGGTATNEKLFF. The CDR3 nucleotides read TGCGCCAGCAGCCAAGACCTGTGGGCAGGGGGCACAGCAACTAATGAAAAACTGTTTTTT. The V and J genes are TRBV4-1 and TRBJ1-4; 8 bases are shared with TRBD1. The CDR3 runs to 20 residues. V shed 0 bases and J 0 bases; nucleotides not matched to a gene: 12. Germline V gives CDR1 MGHRA, CDR2 YSYEKL.

J is TRBJ2-7 and V is TRBV2; 7 positions agree with TRBD1. The germline CDR1 and CDR2 sequences are SNHLY and FYNNEI. The CDR3 has 14 residues. The J segment lost 5 bases and the V segment lost 6 bases, leaving 10 bases of the junction unmatched. This chain's CDR3 is CASRLGTAPDEQYF. In DNA form, the CDR3 reads TGTGCCAGCAGGTTGGGGACAGCACCTGACGAGCAGTACTTC.

The chain recombines TRBV6-1 with TRBJ2-2, with 11 bases matching TRBD2. The V and J ends lost 10 bases and 4 bases, in that order; junction bases with no gene match: 8. The CDR3 sequence is 15 residues long. Germline V gene data show CDR1 as MNHNS and CDR2 as SASEGT. The CDR3 nucleotides read TGTGCCATCCGTAGCGGGGGGGCGGGCACCGGGGAGCTGTTTTTT. It translates to CAIRSGGAGTGELFF.

V usage is TRBV19 and J usage is TRBJ1-5; 9 bases are a match to TRBD1. The CDR3 is 14 residues long. In germline, CDR1 is LNHDA, CDR2 SQIVND (reference sequence). The V segment lost 4 bases and the J segment 6 bases; nucleotides outside the gene matches: 4. The CDR3, as DNA: TGTGCCAGTAGTACACAGGGGGCGCGTCAGCCCCAGCATTTT. Amino acids: CASSTQGARQPQHF. The full variable domain, with the rest looked up from reference TRBV19 and TRBJ1-5, is DGGITQSPKYLFRKEGQNVTLSCEQNLNHDAMYWYRQDPGQGLRLIYYSQIVNDFQKGDIAEGYSVSREKKESFPLTVTSAQKNPTAFYLCASSTQGARQPQHFGDGTRLSIL.

The chain recombines TRBV10-3 with TRBJ2-1; 9 nucleotides align to TRBD2. Trimming took 4 bases from V and 7 from J; bases not matched to a gene: 5. This CDR3 is 14 amino acids long. Looked up from germline, CDR1 is ENHRY and CDR2 is SYGVKD. CDR3 loop: CAISARTSVNEQFF. In DNA form, the CDR3 reads TGTGCCATCAGTGCGCGGACTAGCGTAAATGAGCAGTTCTTC.

This sequence joins TRBV7-2 and TRBJ2-7; 7 positions match TRBD1. The germline V gene has CDR1 SGHTA and CDR2 FQGNSA. V was clipped by 1 base and J by 2 bases; unmatched bases: 5. The length of the CDR3 is 15 residues. In DNA form, the CDR3 reads TGTGCCAGCAGCTTAGGAGGGACAGAAGCCTACGAGCAGTACTTC. Translating gives CASSLGGTEAYEQYF.

V is TRBV2 and J is TRBJ1-6; D call uncertain. The CDR3 runs 14 residues. Germline CDR1 is SNHLY and CDR2 is FYNNEI. The ends were cut back, 6 bases at V and 11 bases at J, with 17 bases in the middle. The CDR3 region is CASRLGSRPAPLHF. For the CDR3, the DNA is TGTGCCAGCAGACTGGGCAGCAGGCCGGCACCCCTCCACTTT.

This clone was seen only a few times. CDR3 in amino acids: CASSEAGLAGGRGGELFF. In DNA, the CDR3 is TGTGCCAGCAGTGAAGCGGGGCTAGCGGGGGGGCGTGGCGGGGAGCTGTTTTTT. The chain uses TRBV2 and TRBJ2-2; the match to TRBD2 covers 12 bases. With 0 bases clipped from V and 7 bases from J, the junction kept 9 bases outside the gene matches. Germline V CDR1 and CDR2: SNHLY, FYNNEI. The length of the CDR3 is 18 residues.

This chain links TRBV5-4 with TRBJ1-2; TRBD1 matches 8 bases. The CDR3 extends over 13 amino acids. Germline-derived CDR1 and CDR2 are SGHNT and YYREEE (reference sequence). The J segment lost 8 bases and the V segment lost 4 bases, leaving 7 bases of the junction unmatched. CDR3 residues: CASSETGVTGYTF. The CDR3 DNA reads as TGTGCCAGCAGCGAGACAGGGGTCACGGGCTACACCTTC.

The V call is TRBV5-8, the J call TRBJ2-6; D perhaps matches TRBD1 (7 bases). This CDR3 contains 17 residues. Germline CDR1 is SGHTS and CDR2 is YDEGEE. V was trimmed by 0 bases and J by 2 bases, leaving 12 bases between them. The CDR3 sequence is CASSLEGRGAGANVLTF. The CDR3 bases are TGTGCCAGCAGCTTGGAAGGCAGGGGGGCTGGGGCCAACGTCCTGACTTTC.

V and J are TRBV4-1 and TRBJ2-2, with 10 positions matching TRBD1. After removal of 0 bases from V and 5 bases from J, the junction contained 9 bases not matched to a gene. Germline V gene data show CDR1 as MGHRA and CDR2 as YSYEKL. The CDR3 loop spans 18 amino acids. The CDR3 loop is CASSQDPATGGRTGELFF. In nucleotides, the CDR3 is TGCGCCAGCAGCCAAGATCCAGCGACAGGGGGCAGGACCGGGGAGCTGTTTTTT.

The J gene is TRBJ2-5, the V gene TRBV7-8, with 8 nucleotides matching TRBD2. The ends lost 5 bases at V and 2 bases at J; junction bases unmatched: 10. The CDR3 is 16 amino acids. CDR1 is SGHVS and CDR2 is FQNEAQ in the germline V gene. CDR3 loop: CASSPEVGGGQETQYF. The CDR3 DNA follows: TGTGCCAGCAGCCCCGAGGTGGGCGGGGGGCAAGAGACCCAGTACTTC.

The chain links TRBV14 to TRBJ1-4; no definite D call. V lost 3 bases, J lost 4 bases, and 9 bases lay in between. CDR3 length: 14 residues. The germline V gene encodes CDR1 SGHDN and CDR2 FVKESK. This chain's CDR3 is CASSHRLINEKLFF. As DNA, the CDR3 is TGTGCCAGCAGCCATCGACTCATTAATGAAAAACTGTTTTTT.

The V call is TRBV6-4, the J call TRBJ2-1, with 10 bases matching TRBD1. The CDR3 loop spans 14 amino acids. The V and J ends lost 6 bases and 9 bases, in that order; junction bases with no gene match: 8. Germline CDR1 is MRHNA and CDR2 is SNTAGT. DNA for the CDR3: TGTGCCAGCAGCCAGGACAGGGGGATAGGTGAGCAGTTCTTC. Translating it yields CASSQDRGIGEQFF.

The chain recombines TRBV11-3 with TRBJ2-3, with no clear D. CDR3 size: 16 residues. Germline CDR1 SGHNT, CDR2 YENEEA. The germline V and J ends were trimmed by 5 bases and 0 bases, with 15 bases remaining between them. The CDR3 sequence: CASSPGSLLSTDTQYF. The CDR3 DNA is TGTGCCAGCAGCCCCGGGTCTCTACTGAGCACAGATACGCAGTATTTT.